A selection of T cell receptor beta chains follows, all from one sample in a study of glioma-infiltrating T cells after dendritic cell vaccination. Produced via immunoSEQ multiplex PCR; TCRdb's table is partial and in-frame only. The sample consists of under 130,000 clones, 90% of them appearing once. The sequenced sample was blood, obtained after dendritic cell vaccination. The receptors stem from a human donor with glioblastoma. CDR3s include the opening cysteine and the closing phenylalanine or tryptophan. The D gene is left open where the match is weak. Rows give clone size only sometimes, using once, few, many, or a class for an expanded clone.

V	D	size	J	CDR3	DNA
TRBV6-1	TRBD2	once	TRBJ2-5	CASSEWLAGVRQETQYF	TGTGCCAGCAGTGAGTGGCTAGCGGGAGTGAGGCAAGAGACCCAGTACTTC
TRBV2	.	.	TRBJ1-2	CASPQLPRRAVYGYTF	TGTGCCAGCCCACAACTCCCCCGCAGGGCTGTCTATGGCTACACCTTC
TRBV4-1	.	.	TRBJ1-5	CASSHFGGGPQHF	TGCGCCAGCAGCCACTTTGGGGGAGGGCCCCAGCATTTT
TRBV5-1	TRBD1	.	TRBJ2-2	CASSPGQGRTGELFF	TGCGCCAGCAGCCCAGGACAGGGGAGAACCGGGGAGCTGTTTTTT
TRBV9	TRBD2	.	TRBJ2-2	CASSVRRGGTGELFF	TGTGCCAGCAGCGTAAGGCGGGGGGGAACCGGGGAGCTGTTTTTT
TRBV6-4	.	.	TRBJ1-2	CASSDTGGAYGYTF	TGTGCCAGCAGTGACACGGGGGGCGCCTATGGCTACACCTTC
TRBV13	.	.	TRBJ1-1	CASSYSQGNTEAFF	TGTGCCAGCAGCTATTCCCAGGGGAACACTGAAGCTTTCTTT
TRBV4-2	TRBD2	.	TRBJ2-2	CASREGRGWSGELFF	TGTGCCAGCCGGGAAGGGCGGGGGTGGTCCGGGGAGCTGTTTTTT
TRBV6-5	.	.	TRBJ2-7	CARGGRPIYEQYF	TGTGCCAGGGGGGGACGGCCCATCTACGAGCAGTACTTC
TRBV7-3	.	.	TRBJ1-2	CASSLRRYGYTF	TGTGCCAGCAGCTTACGGAGGTATGGCTACACCTTC
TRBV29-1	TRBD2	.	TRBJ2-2	CSVVTSGGNTGELFF	TGCAGCGTTGTCACTAGCGGGGGGAACACCGGGGAGCTGTTTTTT
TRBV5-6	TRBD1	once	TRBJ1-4	CASRAGTGVEKLFF	TGTGCCAGCAGGGCCGGGACAGGGGTTGAAAAACTGTTTTTT
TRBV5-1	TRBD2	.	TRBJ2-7	CASSLGGRAYEQYF	TGCGCCAGCAGCTTGGGCGGGAGAGCCTACGAGCAGTACTTC
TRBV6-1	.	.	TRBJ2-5	CASEGGGVPRTQYF	TGTGCCAGCGAAGGCGGGGGCGTCCCGCGGACCCAGTACTTC
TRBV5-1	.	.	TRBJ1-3	CASSLGQPSGNTIYF	TGCGCCAGCAGTTTAGGACAGCCCTCTGGAAACACCATATATTTT